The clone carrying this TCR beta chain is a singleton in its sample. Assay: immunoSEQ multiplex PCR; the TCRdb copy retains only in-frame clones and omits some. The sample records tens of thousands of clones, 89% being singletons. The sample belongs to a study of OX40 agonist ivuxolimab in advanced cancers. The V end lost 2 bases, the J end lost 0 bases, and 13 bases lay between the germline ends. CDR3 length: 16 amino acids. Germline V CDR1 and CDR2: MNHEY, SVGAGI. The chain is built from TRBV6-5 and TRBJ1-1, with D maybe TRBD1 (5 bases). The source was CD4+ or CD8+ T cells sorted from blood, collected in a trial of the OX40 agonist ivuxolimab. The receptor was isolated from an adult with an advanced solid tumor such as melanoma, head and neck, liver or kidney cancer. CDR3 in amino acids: CASSYGIGTLNTEAFF. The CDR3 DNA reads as TGTGCCAGCAGTTACGGTATCGGGACCTTGAACACTGAAGCTTTCTTT.